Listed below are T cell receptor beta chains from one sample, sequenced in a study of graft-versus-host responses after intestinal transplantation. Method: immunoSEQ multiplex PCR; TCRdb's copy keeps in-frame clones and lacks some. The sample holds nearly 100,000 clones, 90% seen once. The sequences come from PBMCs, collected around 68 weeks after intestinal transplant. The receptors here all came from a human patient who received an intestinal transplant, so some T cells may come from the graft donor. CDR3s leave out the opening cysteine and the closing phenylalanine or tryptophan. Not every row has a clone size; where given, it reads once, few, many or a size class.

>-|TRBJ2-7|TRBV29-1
SVVRGYEQY
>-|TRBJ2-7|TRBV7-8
ASSETPVAGFIEQY
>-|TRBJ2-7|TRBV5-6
ASSLVTSGLTYEQY
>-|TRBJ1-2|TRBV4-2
ASSQLPDNPNYGYT
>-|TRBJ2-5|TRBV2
ATWTGNYWETQY
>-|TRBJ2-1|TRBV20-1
SARVDEQF
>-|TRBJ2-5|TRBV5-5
ASSLAGPGAEY
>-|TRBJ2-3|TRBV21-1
ASSKEVRGSTDTQY
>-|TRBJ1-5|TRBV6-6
ASSSGTGSQPQH
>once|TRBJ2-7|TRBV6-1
ASSEASGGGYEQY
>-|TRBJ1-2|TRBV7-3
ASSPFGGAVYGYT
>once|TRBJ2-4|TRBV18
ASSPGLAAKNIQY
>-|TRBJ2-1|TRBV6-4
ASSEWGDDYNEQF
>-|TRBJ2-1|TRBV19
ASTRGGAIPYNEQF
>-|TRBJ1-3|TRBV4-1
ASSQEETSGNTIY
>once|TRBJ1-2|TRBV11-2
ASSRIGQGGPYGYT
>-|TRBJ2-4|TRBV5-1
ASSLGSSNIQY
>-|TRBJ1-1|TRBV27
ASSLEGGANTEAF
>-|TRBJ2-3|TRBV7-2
ASSLGALGVFSAQY
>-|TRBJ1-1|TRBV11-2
ASSFALRDSSVYTEAF
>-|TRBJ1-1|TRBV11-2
ASSSLGGFTEAF
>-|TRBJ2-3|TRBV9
ASILVDTQY
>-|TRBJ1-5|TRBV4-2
ASSQYPGLNNQPQH
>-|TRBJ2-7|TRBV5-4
ASSYGRGTYEQY
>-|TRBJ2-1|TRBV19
ASSDSGDSYNEQF
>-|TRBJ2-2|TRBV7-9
ASSPRTGIGELF
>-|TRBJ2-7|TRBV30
AWITSGTLYEQY
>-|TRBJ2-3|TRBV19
ASSTRAFSTDTQY
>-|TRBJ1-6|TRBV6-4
ASSDGQGASPLH
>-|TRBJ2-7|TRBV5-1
ASSLSISYEQY
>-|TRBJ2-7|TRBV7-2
ASSFRLAGKGSYEQY
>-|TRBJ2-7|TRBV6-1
ASSEQGATYEQY
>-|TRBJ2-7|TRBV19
ASSIASAYEQY
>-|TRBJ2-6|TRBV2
ASTDGTGANVLT
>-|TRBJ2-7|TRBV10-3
AISVGTGYEQY
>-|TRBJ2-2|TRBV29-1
SVETADSNTGELF
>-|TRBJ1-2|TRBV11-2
ASSRDRVQLGGYT
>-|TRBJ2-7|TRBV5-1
ASSSGTSGFSYEQY
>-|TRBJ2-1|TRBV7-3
ASSPPGDEQF
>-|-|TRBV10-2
AISGTSVYEQY
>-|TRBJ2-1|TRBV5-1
ASSPQRGRDEQF
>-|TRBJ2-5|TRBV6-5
ASSYSDFGPETQY
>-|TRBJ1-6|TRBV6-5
ASSIAGTVNSPLH
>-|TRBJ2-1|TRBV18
ASSPDRNNEQF
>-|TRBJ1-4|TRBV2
ASSVGEKLF
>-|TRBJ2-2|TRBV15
ATSRDLGGELF
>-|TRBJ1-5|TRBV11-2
ASNSDRVGCNQPQH
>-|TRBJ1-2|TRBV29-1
SAMGPNGGYT
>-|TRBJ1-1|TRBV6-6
AIEENTEAF